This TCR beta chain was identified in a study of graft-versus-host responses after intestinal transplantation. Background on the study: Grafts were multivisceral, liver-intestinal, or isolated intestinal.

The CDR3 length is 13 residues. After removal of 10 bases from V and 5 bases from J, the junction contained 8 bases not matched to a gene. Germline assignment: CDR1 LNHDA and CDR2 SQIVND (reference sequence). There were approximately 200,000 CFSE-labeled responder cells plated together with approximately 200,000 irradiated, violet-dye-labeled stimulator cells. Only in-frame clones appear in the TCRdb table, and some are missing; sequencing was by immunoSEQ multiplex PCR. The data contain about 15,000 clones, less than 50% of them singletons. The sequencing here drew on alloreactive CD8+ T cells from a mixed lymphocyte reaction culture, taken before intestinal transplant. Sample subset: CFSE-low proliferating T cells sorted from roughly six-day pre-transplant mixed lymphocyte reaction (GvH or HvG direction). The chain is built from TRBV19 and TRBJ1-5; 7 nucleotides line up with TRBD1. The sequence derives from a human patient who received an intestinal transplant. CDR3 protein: CAISDRSHQPQHF. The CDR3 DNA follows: TGTGCCATCTCGGACAGGAGCCATCAGCCCCAGCATTTT.